The source of this TCR beta chain is a study of blood T cell repertoires in COVID-19. Study as a whole: Donors in the United States, Italy and Spain gave samples during acute or convalescent COVID-19. T cells, B-cell-depleted T cells, or PBMCs provided the cDNA or gDNA that served as material.

Losses at the gene ends were 6 bases for V and 5 bases for J; bases not matched to a gene: 5. This CDR3 region has 13 residues. How the authors handled the data: The authors estimated nucleated cell counts from reference gene primer amplification. Repertoires were generated with immunoSEQ multiplex PCR, while TCRdb's copy carries only in-frame clones and drops some. That table is the source of V, J and clone size, and D and trimming were worked out from the DNA. The sample has 55,000 to 80,000 clones; around 86% are singletons. The sequence derives from a human donor in a cohort sampled during active COVID-19. Sequencing used peripheral blood. This chain joins TRBV12-3 or TRBV12-4 and TRBJ1-1; 8 nucleotides align to TRBD1. The CDR3 protein is CASSGQGLTEAFF. The CDR3 DNA follows: TGTGCCAGCAGCGGACAGGGCTTGACTGAAGCTTTCTTT.